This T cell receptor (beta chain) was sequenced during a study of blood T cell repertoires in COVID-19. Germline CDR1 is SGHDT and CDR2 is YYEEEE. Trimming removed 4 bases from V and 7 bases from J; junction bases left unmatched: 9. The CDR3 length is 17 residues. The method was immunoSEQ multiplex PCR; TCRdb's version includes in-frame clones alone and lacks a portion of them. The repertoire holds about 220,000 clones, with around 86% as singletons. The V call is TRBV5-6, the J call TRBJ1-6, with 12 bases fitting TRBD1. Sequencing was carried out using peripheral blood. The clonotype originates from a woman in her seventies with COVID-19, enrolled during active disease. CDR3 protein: CASSPVGTGGGNSPLHF. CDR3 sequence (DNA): TGTGCCAGCAGCCCGGTAGGGACAGGGGGCGGCAATTCACCCCTCCACTTT.